This TCR beta chain was observed in a study of cytomegalovirus exposure and HLA in healthy donors. Notes on the study in general: In a later analysis, first-cohort TCR clusters were found to tend to co-occur in the 90 to 150 validation repertoires. Most TCR sequences were rare, but some public TCRs occurred in many donors. Researchers catalogued 164 TCR beta chains as cytomegalovirus-associated.

Separation from the 666-subject first cohort characterized the 120-subject validation cohort, to which the donors belonged. The data were produced by immunoSEQ multiplex PCR, yet TCRdb's version contains in-frame clones alone and is incomplete. The data show 250,000 or so clones, around nine tenths seen once. CDR1 WNHNN and CDR2 SYGVQD come from the germline V gene (reference sequence). The CDR3 extends over 14 amino acids. Trimming stripped 4 bases from V and 7 bases from J, with 15 bases between. About this clone: Its specificity is unknown.

The chain combines TRBV10-1 with TRBJ2-3; a possible D gene is TRBD1 (6 bases). This receptor was taken from a man younger than 35 in good health and CMV-seronegative. Sequenced input: PBMCs. This chain's CDR3 is CASSVGDTSNTQYF. The CDR3 nucleotides are TGCGCCAGCAGTGTGGGGGACACGTCCAATACGCAGTATTTT.